The 20 T cell receptor beta chains below were found in one sample sequenced in a study of blood T cell repertoires in COVID-19. The assay was immunoSEQ multiplex PCR, and TCRdb's table has in-frame clones only and misses some. The table lists some 310,000 clones, around 90% of them singletons, with roughly 1% in the top ten. The sequenced material came from peripheral blood. These receptors were taken from a middle-aged woman with COVID-19, enrolled during active disease.

The V call is TRBV4-3, the J call TRBJ2-1; 7 bases are a match to TRBD1. Trimming cost V 4 bases and J 7 bases; bases outside gene matches: 10. Germline V gene sequence: CDR1 LGHNA, CDR2 YSLEER. The CDR3 extends over 15 amino acids. The CDR3 coding sequence is TGCGCCAGCAGCCTCTCGACAGGGCTTAGGAATGAGCAGTTCTTC. It encodes CASSLSTGLRNEQFF.

V is TRBV5-1 and J is TRBJ1-3; maybe TRBD1 (6 bases). V lost 0 bases to trimming and J lost 0 bases, with 7 bases between them. Germline CDR1 SGHRS, CDR2 YFSETQ. The CDR3 length is 15 residues. The CDR3 sequence is CASSLGQASGNTIYF. CDR3 coding DNA: TGCGCCAGCAGCTTGGGACAGGCCTCTGGAAACACCATATATTTT.

This sequence joins TRBV6-6 and TRBJ1-4; TRBD1 aligns across 7 bases. Germline CDR1 reads MNHNY; CDR2 reads SVGAGI (reference sequence). Trimming removed 2 bases from V and 5 bases from J; junction bases left unmatched: 5. The CDR3 spans 15 residues. The CDR3 region is CASSYGTARNEKLFF. The CDR3 DNA reads as TGTGCCAGCAGTTACGGGACAGCGCGGAATGAAAAACTGTTTTTT.

This chain joins TRBV7-9 and TRBJ2-5, with a possible D match to TRBD2 (5 bases). This CDR3 region has 14 residues. Trimming stripped 3 bases from V and 7 bases from J, with 15 bases between. Germline V CDR1 and CDR2: SEHNR, FQNEAQ (reference sequence). In DNA, the CDR3 is TGTGCCAGCAGCTTTAACGGTCCCGAGGGGACCCAGTACTTC. Translated: CASSFNGPEGTQYF.

The chain is built from TRBV7-2 and TRBJ1-6, with 10 bases identical to TRBD1. The CDR3 extends over 18 amino acids. From germline, CDR1 is SGHTA and CDR2 FQGNSA. V shed 3 bases and J 3 bases; nucleotides not matched to a gene: 8. In nucleotides, the CDR3 is TGTGCCAGCAGCTTTCGGGACAGGGGAAGGGTCTATAATTCACCCCTCCACTTT. This encodes CASSFRDRGRVYNSPLHF.

The chain joins TRBV28 to TRBJ2-7; 10 nucleotides agree with TRBD1. J gave up 3 bases and V 5 bases, and 7 bases lay outside the gene matches. The CDR3 is 15 residues long. Germline V gene sequence: CDR1 MDHEN, CDR2 SYDVKM. For the CDR3, the DNA is TGTGCCAGCAGTCCGTACCGGGACAGGGGCTACGAGCAGTACTTC. Protein sequence: CASSPYRDRGYEQYF.

The chain employs TRBV3-1 (or the pseudogene TRBV3-2) and TRBJ1-2, with 9 bases lining up with TRBD1. The CDR3 runs to 15 residues. Trimming took 4 bases from V and 5 from J; bases not matched to a gene: 8. Germline V gene data show CDR1 as LGHDT and CDR2 as YNNKEL (reference sequence). CDR3 sequence reads: CASSPGTGRFYGYTF. The CDR3 DNA sequence: TGTGCCAGCAGCCCAGGGACAGGGAGATTTTATGGCTACACCTTC.

This clone was picked up one time. The chain has TRBV7-3 and TRBJ1-1; no clear D gene. The CDR3 has 14 residues. Trimming stripped 3 bases from V and 1 base from J, with 9 bases between. Germline values: CDR1 SGHTA, CDR2 FQGTGA. CDR3 coding DNA: TGTGCCAGCAGCTTGATGGGCAGGAACACTGAAGCTTTCTTT. Its protein is CASSLMGRNTEAFF.

This chain connects TRBV7-2 to TRBJ2-7, with a weak D call TRBD1 (5 bases). V was clipped by 0 bases and J by 2 bases, with 8 bases between them. CDR3 length: 14 residues. Germline V gene sequence: CDR1 SGHTA, CDR2 FQGNSA. The CDR3 reads CASSLAVGAYEQYF. CDR3 nucleotide sequence: TGTGCCAGCAGCTTAGCGGTAGGGGCCTACGAGCAGTACTTC.

This rearrangement joins TRBV27 to TRBJ1-4, with 8 bases fitting TRBD1. There are 16 residues in the CDR3. Germline V gene lookup returns CDR1 MNHEY and CDR2 SMNVEV (reference sequence). V shed 0 bases, J shed 7 bases, and the junction held 7 bases outside the gene matches. The CDR3 DNA reads TGTGCCAGCAGTTTATCTGGCAGGGGGCTGGTTGAAAAACTGTTTTTT. This codes for CASSLSGRGLVEKLFF.

The V call is TRBV24-1, the J call TRBJ1-1, with 8 bases that match TRBD1. The CDR3 totals 13 residues. CDR1 KGHDR and CDR2 SFDVKD come from the germline V gene. After removal of 8 bases from V and 1 base from J, the junction contained 2 bases not matched to a gene. The DNA of the CDR3 is TGTGCCACCACAGGACAGGGGAACACTGAAGCTTTCTTT. This sequence encodes CATTGQGNTEAFF.

Points on this clone: This same CDR3 is encoded by further DNA sequences in the sample. The chain is built from TRBV7-2 and TRBJ2-5; D possibly corresponds to TRBD1 (5 bases). Trimming removed 4 bases from V and 5 bases from J, with 14 bases in between. CDR1 and CDR2 from the germline V gene are SGHTA and FQGNSA. CDR3 length: 14 amino acids. CDR3 amino acids: CASSSYQGKETQYF. CDR3 sequence (DNA): TGTGCCAGCAGCTCCTATCAGGGAAAGGAGACCCAGTACTTC.

This chain uses TRBV28 with TRBJ1-5; TRBD1 is a possible D gene (5 bases). The CDR3 is 14 amino acids. Per germline, CDR1 MDHEN and CDR2 SYDVKM. V gave up 1 base and J gave up 9 bases, with 13 bases separating them. This CDR3 is CASSLLGGFGPQHF. DNA of the CDR3: TGTGCCAGCAGTTTATTGGGGGGATTCGGGCCCCAGCATTTT.

The chain is built from TRBV29-1 and TRBJ2-7; 7 positions match TRBD2. The germline gives CDR1 SQVTM, CDR2 ANQGSEA. The CDR3 length is 12 residues. The junction had 2 bases not matched to a gene; V was cut back by 4 bases and J by 2 bases. CDR3: CSVGEGTYEQYF. The CDR3 coding sequence is TGCAGCGTTGGGGAGGGTACCTACGAGCAGTACTTC.

This chain links TRBV7-2 with TRBJ2-7, with 8 bases lining up with TRBD2. V trimming: 5 bases; J trimming: 3 bases; junction bases outside the gene matches: 6. The CDR3 has 14 residues. The V gene's germline CDR1 is SGHTA and CDR2 FQGNSA. The CDR3 bases are TGTGCCAGCAGCCGTAATCGGGGGGGCTACGAGCAGTACTTC. This encodes CASSRNRGGYEQYF.

V gene TRBV15 combines with J gene TRBJ2-7; 7 nucleotides align to TRBD2. Trimming took 5 bases from V and 2 from J; bases not matched to a gene: 3. The germline V gene has CDR1 LNHNV and CDR2 YYDKDF (reference sequence). This CDR3 region has 13 residues. CDR3 loop: CATSASGAYEQYF. CDR3 DNA sequence: TGTGCCACCAGCGCTAGCGGCGCCTACGAGCAGTACTTC.

The rearrangement joins TRBV5-5 to TRBJ2-5; the match to TRBD2 covers 14 bases. Losses at the gene ends were 4 bases for V and 3 bases for J; bases not matched to a gene: 2. CDR3 length: 15 residues. Looked up from germline, CDR1 is SGHKS and CDR2 is YYEKEE (reference sequence). The CDR3 loop is CASSRGLAGEETQYF. The CDR3 DNA follows: TGTGCCAGCAGCCGGGGACTAGCGGGGGAAGAGACCCAGTACTTC.

The chain couples TRBV29-1 to TRBJ1-1, with D possibly being TRBD1 (6 bases). CDR1 is SQVTM and CDR2 is ANQGSEA in the germline V gene. V lost 1 base and J 11 bases, leaving 14 bases between the germline ends. The CDR3 totals 12 residues. CDR3 in DNA: TGCAGCGTTGAAGGCCAGGGGATCGATGCTTTCTTT. The encoded protein is CSVEGQGIDAFF.

V is TRBV24-1 and J is TRBJ2-2; TRBD1 matches 8 bases. This CDR3 region has 15 residues. CDR1 and CDR2 from the germline V gene are KGHDR and SFDVKD. Losses at the gene ends were 2 bases for V and 6 bases for J; bases not matched to a gene: 4. For the CDR3, the DNA is TGTGCCACCAGTGATTCGAAGACAGGGGCCGGGGAGCTGTTTTTT. This codes for CATSDSKTGAGELFF.

V usage is TRBV27 and J usage is TRBJ1-4; 12 nucleotides align to TRBD1. Trimming at V came to 6 bases and at J to 8 bases, leaving 10 bases not matched to a gene. From germline, CDR1 is MNHEY and CDR2 SMNVEV (reference sequence). CDR3 size: 16 residues. For the CDR3, the DNA is TGTGCCAGCAGGGAATACGGGACAGGGGGCTCCGAAAAACTGTTTTTT. It yields the protein CASREYGTGGSEKLFF.